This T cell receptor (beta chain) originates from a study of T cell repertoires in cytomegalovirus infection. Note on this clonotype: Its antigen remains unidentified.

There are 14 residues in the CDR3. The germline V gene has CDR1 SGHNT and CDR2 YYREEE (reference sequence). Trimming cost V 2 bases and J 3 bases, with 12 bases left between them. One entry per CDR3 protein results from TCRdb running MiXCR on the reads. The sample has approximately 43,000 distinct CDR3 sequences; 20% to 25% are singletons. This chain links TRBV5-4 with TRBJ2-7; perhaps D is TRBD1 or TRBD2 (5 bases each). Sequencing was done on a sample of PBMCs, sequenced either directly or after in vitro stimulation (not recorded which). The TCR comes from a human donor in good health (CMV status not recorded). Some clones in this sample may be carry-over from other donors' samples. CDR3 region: CASSFQGANYEQYF. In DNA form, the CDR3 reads TGTGCCAGCAGCTTTCAGGGAGCCAACTACGAGCAGTACTTC.